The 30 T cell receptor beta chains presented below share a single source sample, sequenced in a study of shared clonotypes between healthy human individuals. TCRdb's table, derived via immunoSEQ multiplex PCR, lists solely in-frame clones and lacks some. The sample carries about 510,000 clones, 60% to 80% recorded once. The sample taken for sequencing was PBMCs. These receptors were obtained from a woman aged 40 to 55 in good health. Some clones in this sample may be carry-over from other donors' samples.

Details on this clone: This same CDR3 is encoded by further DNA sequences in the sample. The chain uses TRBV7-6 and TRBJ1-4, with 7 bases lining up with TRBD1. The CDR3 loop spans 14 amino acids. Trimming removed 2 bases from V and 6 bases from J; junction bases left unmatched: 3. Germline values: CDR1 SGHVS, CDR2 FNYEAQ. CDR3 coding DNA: TGTGCCAGCAGCTTATACAGGGGTCATGAAAAACTGTTTTTT. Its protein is CASSLYRGHEKLFF.

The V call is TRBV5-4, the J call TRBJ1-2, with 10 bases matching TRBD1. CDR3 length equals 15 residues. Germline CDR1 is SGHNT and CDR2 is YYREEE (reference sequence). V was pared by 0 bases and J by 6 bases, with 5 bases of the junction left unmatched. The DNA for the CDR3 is TGTGCCAGCAGCTTGGTGACAGGGACAGGGGATGGCTACACCTTC. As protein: CASSLVTGTGDGYTF.

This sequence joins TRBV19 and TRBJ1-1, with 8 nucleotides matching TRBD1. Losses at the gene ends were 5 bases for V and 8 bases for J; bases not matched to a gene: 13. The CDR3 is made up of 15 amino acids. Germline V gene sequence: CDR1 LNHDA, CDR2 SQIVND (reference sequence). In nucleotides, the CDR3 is TGTGCCAGTAGTGCCCAGGGGGCGGGAGTTTTGGAAGCTTTCTTT. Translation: CASSAQGAGVLEAFF.

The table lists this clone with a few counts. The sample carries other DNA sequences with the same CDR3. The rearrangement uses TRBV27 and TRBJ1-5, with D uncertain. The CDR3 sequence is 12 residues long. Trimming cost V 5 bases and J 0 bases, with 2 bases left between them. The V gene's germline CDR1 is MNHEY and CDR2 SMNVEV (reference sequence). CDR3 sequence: CASSPSNQPQHF. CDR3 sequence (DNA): TGTGCCAGCAGTCCTAGCAATCAGCCCCAGCATTTT.

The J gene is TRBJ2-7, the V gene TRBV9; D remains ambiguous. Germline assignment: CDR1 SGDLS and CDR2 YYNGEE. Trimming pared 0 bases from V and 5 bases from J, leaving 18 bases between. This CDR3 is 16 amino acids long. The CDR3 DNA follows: TGTGCCAGCAGCGTAGTATCCCCCGGAAGGCCCCACGAGCAGTACTTC. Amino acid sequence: CASSVVSPGRPHEQYF.

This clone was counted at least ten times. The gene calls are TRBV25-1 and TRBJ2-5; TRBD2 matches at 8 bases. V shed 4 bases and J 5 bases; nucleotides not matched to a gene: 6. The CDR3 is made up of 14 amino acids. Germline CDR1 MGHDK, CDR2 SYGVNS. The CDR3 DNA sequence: TGTGCCAGCAGTGGTGGGACTAGGAGGGAGACCCAGTACTTC. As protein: CASSGGTRRETQYF.

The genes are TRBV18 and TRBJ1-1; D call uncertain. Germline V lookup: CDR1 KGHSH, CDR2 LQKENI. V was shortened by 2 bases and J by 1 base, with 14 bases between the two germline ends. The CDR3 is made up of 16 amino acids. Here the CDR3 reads CASSPGNTGKNTEAFF. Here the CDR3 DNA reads TGTGCCAGCTCACCAGGTAACACGGGAAAGAACACTGAAGCTTTCTTT.

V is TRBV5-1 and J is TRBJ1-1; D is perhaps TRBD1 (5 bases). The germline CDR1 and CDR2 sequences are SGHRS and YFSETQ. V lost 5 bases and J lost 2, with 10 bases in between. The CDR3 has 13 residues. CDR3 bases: TGCGCCAGCAGGTACCAGGGAAACACTGAAGCTTTCTTT. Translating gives CASRYQGNTEAFF.

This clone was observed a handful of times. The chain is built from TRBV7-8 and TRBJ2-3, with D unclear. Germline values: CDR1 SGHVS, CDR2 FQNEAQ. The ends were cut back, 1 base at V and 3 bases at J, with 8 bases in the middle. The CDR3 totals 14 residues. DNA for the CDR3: TGTGCCAGCAGCTTAGGTGTAAGAACAGATACGCAGTATTTT. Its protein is CASSLGVRTDTQYF.

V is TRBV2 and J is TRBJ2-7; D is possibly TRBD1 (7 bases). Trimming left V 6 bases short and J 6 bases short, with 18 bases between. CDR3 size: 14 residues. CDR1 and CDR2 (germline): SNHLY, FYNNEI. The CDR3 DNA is TGTGCCAGCAGGCCGCGGGACAGAGAGGGCGAGCAGTACTTC. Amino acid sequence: CASRPRDREGEQYF.

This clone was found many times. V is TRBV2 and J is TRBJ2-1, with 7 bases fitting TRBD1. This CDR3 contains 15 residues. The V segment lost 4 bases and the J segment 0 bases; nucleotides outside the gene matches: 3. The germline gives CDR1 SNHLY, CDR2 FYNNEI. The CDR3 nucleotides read TGTGCCAGCAGTGTGGGACAGAACTCCTACAATGAGCAGTTCTTC. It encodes CASSVGQNSYNEQFF.

CDR3 bases: TGCAGCGCTGGCGAAGCTTACAGGGATAATGGCTACACCTTC. Translation gives CSAGEAYRDNGYTF. The chain links TRBV29-1 to TRBJ1-2, with D maybe TRBD1 (6 bases). V was pared by 7 bases and J by 6 bases, with 21 bases between. Germline V gives CDR1 SQVTM, CDR2 ANQGSEA. The CDR3 is 14 amino acids.

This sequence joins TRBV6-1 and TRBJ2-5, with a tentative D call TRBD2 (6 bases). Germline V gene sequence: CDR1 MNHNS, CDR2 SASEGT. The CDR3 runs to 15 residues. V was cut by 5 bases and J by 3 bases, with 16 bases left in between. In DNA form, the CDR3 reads TGTGCCAGCAGTCCGAGGGAGGCAGGTAAAGAGACCCAGTACTTC. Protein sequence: CASSPREAGKETQYF.

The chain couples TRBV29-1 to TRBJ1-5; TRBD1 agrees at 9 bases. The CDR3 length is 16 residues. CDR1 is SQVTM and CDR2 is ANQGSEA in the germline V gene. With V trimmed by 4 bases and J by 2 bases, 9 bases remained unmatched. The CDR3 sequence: CSVAITGGAGNQPQHF. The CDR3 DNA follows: TGCAGCGTTGCCATCACAGGGGGCGCAGGCAATCAGCCCCAGCATTTT.

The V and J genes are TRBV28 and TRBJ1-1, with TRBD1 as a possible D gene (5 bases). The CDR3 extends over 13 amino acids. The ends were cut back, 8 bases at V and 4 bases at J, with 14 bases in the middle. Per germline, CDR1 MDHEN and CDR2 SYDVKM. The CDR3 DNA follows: TGTGCCAGCGGGGACTCTGTGGCCACTGAAGCTTTCTTT. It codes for CASGDSVATEAFF.

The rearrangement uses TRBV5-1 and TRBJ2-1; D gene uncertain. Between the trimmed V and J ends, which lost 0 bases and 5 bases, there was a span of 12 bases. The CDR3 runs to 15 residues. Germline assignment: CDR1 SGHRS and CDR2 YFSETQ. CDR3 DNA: TGCGCCAGCAGCTTGGTGGTCCAAGGCAACAATGAGCAGTTCTTC. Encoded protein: CASSLVVQGNNEQFF. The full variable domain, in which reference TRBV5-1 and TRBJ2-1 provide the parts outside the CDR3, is KAGVTQTPRYLIKTRGQQVTLSCSPISGHRSVSWYQQTPGQGLQFLFEYFSETQRNKGNFPGRFSGRQFSNSRSEMNVSTLELGDSALYLCASSLVVQGNNEQFFGPGTRLTVL.

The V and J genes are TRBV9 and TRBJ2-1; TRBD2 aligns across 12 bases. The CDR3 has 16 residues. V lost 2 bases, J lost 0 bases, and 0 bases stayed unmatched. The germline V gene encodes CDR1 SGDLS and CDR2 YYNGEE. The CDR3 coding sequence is TGTGCCAGCAGCGTGACTAGCGGGAGCTCCTACAATGAGCAGTTCTTC. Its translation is CASSVTSGSSYNEQFF.

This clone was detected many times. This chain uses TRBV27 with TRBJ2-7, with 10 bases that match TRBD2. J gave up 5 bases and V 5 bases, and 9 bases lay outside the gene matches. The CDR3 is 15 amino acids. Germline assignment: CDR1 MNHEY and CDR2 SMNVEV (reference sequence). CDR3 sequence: CASSTKREGPHEQYF. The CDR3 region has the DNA TGTGCCAGCAGTACCAAGCGGGAGGGCCCCCACGAGCAGTACTTC.

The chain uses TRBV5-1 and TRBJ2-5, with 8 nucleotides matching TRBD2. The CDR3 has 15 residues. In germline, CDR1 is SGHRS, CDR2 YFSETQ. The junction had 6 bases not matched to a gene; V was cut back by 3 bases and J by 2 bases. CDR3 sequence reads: CASSWDASGQETQYF. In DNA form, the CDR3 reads TGCGCCAGCAGCTGGGACGCTAGCGGGCAAGAGACCCAGTACTTC.

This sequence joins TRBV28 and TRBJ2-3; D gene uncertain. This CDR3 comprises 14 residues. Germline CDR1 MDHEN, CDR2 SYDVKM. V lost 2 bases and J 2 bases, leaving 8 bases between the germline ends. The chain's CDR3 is CASSLRQNTDTQYF. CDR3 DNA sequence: TGTGCCAGCAGTTTAAGGCAGAACACAGATACGCAGTATTTT. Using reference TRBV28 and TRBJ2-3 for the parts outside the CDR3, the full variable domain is DVKVTQSSRYLVKRTGEKVFLECVQDMDHENMFWYRQDPGLGLRLIYFSYDVKMKEKGDIPEGYSVSREKKERFSLILESASTNQTSMYLCASSLRQNTDTQYFGPGTRLTVL.

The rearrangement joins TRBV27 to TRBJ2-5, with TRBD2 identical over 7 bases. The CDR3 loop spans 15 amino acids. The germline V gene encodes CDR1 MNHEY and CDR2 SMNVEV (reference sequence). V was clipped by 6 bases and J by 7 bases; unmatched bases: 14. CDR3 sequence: CASRLAGASGRTQYF. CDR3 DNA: TGTGCCAGCAGATTGGCCGGGGCTAGCGGACGGACCCAGTACTTC.

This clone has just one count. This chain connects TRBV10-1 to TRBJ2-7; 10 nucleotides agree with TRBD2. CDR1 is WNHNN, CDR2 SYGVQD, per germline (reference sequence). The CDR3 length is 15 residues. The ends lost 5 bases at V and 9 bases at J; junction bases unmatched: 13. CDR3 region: CASSPGTSVRDGQYF. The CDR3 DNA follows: TGCGCCAGCAGTCCCGGGACTAGCGTTCGAGACGGGCAGTACTTC.

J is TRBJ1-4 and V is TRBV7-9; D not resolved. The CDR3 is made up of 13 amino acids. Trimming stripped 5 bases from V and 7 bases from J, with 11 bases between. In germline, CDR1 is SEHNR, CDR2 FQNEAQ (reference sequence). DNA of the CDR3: TGTGCCAGCAGCCGAGTGGTTGGTGAAAAACTGTTTTTT. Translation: CASSRVVGEKLFF.

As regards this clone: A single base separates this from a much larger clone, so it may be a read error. In DNA, the CDR3 is TGTGCCAGCAGCTTTGCAGATACGCAGTATTTT. Translated: CASSFADTQYF. The rearrangement joins TRBV5-6 to TRBJ2-3; D not resolved. The ends were cut back, 2 bases at V and 4 bases at J, with 2 bases in the middle. The CDR3 spans 11 residues. Germline values: CDR1 SGHDT, CDR2 YYEEEE. The full variable domain, with the rest looked up from reference TRBV5-6 and TRBJ2-3, is DAGVTQSPTHLIKTRGQQVTLRCSPKSGHDTVSWYQQALGQGPQFIFQYYEEEERQRGNFPDRFSGHQFPNYSSELNVNALLLGDSALYLCASSFADTQYFGPGTRLTVL.

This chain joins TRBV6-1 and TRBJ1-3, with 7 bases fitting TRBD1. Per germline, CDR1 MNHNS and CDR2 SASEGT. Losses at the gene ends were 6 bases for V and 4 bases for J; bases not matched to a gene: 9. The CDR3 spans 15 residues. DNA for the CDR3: TGTGCCAGCAGGTCCGGGACAGTGCCCGGAAACACCATATATTTT. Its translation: CASRSGTVPGNTIYF.

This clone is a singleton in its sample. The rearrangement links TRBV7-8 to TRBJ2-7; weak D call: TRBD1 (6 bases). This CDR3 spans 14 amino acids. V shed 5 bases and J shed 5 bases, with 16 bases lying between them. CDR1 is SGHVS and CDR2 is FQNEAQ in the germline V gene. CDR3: CASSLQGPRDEQYF. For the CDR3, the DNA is TGTGCCAGCAGCCTTCAGGGGCCGCGGGACGAGCAGTACTTC.

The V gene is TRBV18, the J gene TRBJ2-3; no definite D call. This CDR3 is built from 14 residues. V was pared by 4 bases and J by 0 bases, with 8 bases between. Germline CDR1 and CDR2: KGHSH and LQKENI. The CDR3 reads CASSREVSTDTQYF. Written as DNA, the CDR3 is TGTGCCAGCTCACGAGAGGTGAGCACAGATACGCAGTATTTT.

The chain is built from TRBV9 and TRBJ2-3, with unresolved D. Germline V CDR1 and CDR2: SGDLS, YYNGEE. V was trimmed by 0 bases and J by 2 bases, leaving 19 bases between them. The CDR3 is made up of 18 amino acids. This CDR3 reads CASSVGGHASTFTDTQYF. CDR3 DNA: TGTGCCAGCAGCGTAGGAGGTCACGCCTCAACATTCACAGATACGCAGTATTTT. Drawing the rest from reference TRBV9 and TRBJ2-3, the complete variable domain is DSGVTQTPKHLITATGQRVTLRCSPRSGDLSVYWYQQSLDQGLQFLIQYYNGEERAKGNILERFSAQQFPDLHSELNLSSLELGDSALYFCASSVGGHASTFTDTQYFGPGTRLTVL.

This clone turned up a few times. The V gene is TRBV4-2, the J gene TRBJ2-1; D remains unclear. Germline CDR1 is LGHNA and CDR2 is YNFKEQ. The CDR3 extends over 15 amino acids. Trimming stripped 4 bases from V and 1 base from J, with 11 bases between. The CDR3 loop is CASSPDLRSYNEQFF. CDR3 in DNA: TGTGCCAGCAGCCCCGACCTGCGTTCCTACAATGAGCAGTTCTTC.

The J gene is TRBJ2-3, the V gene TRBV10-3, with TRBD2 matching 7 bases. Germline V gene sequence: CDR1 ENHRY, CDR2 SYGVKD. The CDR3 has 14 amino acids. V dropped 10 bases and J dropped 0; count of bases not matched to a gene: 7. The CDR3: CATTSGMSTDTQYF. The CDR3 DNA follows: TGTGCCACGACCAGCGGGATGAGCACAGATACGCAGTATTTT.